The 7 T cell receptor beta chains reported below all come from one sample, sequenced in a study of response to subunit inactivated influenza vaccine. TCRdb redid the calling of the RT-PCR reads with MiXCR, one entry per CDR3 protein. The repertoire consists of 500,000 to 650,000 distinct CDR3 sequences, with around 8% occurring once and the leading ten covering 10% to 15%. The specimen comprised PBMCs from blood, sampled around 25 months after vaccination. These receptor sequences come from a man in his fifties or sixties who received an inactivated influenza vaccine.

This clonotype was recorded many times. This rearrangement joins TRBV6-2 or TRBV6-3 to TRBJ2-7; 11 bases fit TRBD2. The CDR3 has 17 amino acids. Germline CDR1 is MNHEY and CDR2 is SVGEGT. Germline trimming cut 0 bases from V and 5 bases from J; bases unmatched to any gene: 9. CDR3 nucleotide sequence: TGTGCCAGCAGTTACTCCCGCCGACTAGCGGGGAGGCACGAGCAGTACTTC. Residues: CASSYSRRLAGRHEQYF.

This clonotype was seen a few times. This chain connects TRBV20-1 to TRBJ2-7, with TRBD1 matching 11 bases. The CDR3 totals 16 residues. Germline CDR1 reads DFQATT; CDR2 reads SNEGSKA (reference sequence). The ends lost 0 bases at V and 5 bases at J; junction bases unmatched: 9. DNA for the CDR3: TGCAGTGCTAGAGAAAAGGACAGGGGGCTAGGCCACGAGCAGTACTTC. Protein sequence: CSAREKDRGLGHEQYF.

This chain connects TRBV5-6 to TRBJ1-1; 7 bases agree with TRBD1. Germline CDR1 SGHDT, CDR2 YYEEEE. With V trimmed by 7 bases and J by 1 base, 4 bases remained unmatched. This CDR3 spans 13 amino acids. The CDR3 sequence is CASAGTANTEAFF. The CDR3 DNA follows: TGTGCCAGCGCCGGGACAGCGAACACTGAAGCTTTCTTT.

The chain uses TRBV24-1 and TRBJ2-1, with 10 bases identical to TRBD2. In germline, CDR1 is KGHDR, CDR2 SFDVKD. This CDR3 spans 17 amino acids. The V segment lost 1 base and the J segment 2 bases; nucleotides outside the gene matches: 4. The CDR3 sequence: CATSDLPSGSAYNEQFF. The DNA of the CDR3 is TGTGCCACCAGTGATTTACCTAGCGGGAGTGCCTACAATGAGCAGTTCTTC.

This rearrangement joins TRBV7-9 to TRBJ2-1; TRBD2 matches at 14 bases. Unmatched junction bases numbered 5, after V lost 7 bases and J lost 6 bases. The V gene's germline CDR1 is SEHNR and CDR2 FQNEAQ (reference sequence). CDR3 length: 15 residues. CDR3 nucleotides: TGTGCCAGCACCAAGACTAGCGGGAGGGCCAATGAGCAGTTCTTC. This encodes CASTKTSGRANEQFF.

There are many counts of this clonotype. The chain couples TRBV5-6 to TRBJ2-2; the D call may be TRBD1 or TRBD2 (5 bases each). V lost 4 bases and J lost 9, with 10 bases in between. CDR1 is SGHDT, CDR2 YYEEEE, per germline. The length of the CDR3 is 12 residues. CDR3 amino acids: CASSGDPRELFF. Written as DNA, the CDR3 is TGTGCCAGCAGCGGGGACCCCCGGGAGCTGTTTTTT.

This clonotype was observed a few times. The CDR3 nucleotides read TGTGCCAGCAGCCAAGATAAAGGGGCCAACTACGAGCAGTACTTC. This translates into CASSQDKGANYEQYF. The chain uses TRBV4-2 and TRBJ2-7, with D perhaps TRBD1 (5 bases). Germline assignment: CDR1 LGHNA and CDR2 YNFKEQ. CDR3 length: 15 residues. V was trimmed by 0 bases and J by 3 bases, leaving 12 bases between them.